This TCR beta chain emerged from a study of technical replicates of blood from a handful of donors. The assay was immunoSEQ multiplex PCR, and TCRdb's table has in-frame clones only and misses some. The data show about 73,000 clones, around nine tenths seen once. Trimming pared 1 base from V and 6 bases from J, leaving 10 bases between. The CDR3 extends over 15 amino acids. The V gene's germline CDR1 is SGHTA and CDR2 FQGTGA. The sequence was obtained from a human donor in good health. Some clones in this sample may be carry-over from other donors' samples. J is TRBJ1-6 and V is TRBV7-3, with D perhaps matching TRBD1 (5 bases). The source material was PBMCs. CDR3: CASSLNGTPNSPLHF. Here the CDR3 DNA reads TGTGCCAGCAGCTTAAATGGGACTCCTAATTCACCCCTCCACTTT.